Presented here are 14 T cell receptor beta chains from one specimen sequenced in a study of blood T cell repertoires in COVID-19. Here immunoSEQ multiplex PCR was the method, and the copy in TCRdb shows in-frame clones only, minus some. This sample has more than 65,000 clones, with 65% to 90% found just once. The sequenced sample consisted of peripheral blood. The receptors stem from a woman between 50 and 59 years old with acute or convalescent COVID-19.

V usage is TRBV7-2 and J usage is TRBJ2-3; D is uncertain. CDR1 is SGHTA, CDR2 FQGNSA, per germline. There are 15 residues in the CDR3. Trimming pared 4 bases from V and 5 bases from J, leaving 16 bases between. Written as DNA, the CDR3 is TGTGCCAGCAGCTCCCCCGGAAGGCTAGGAGATACGCAGTATTTT. Its translation is CASSSPGRLGDTQYF.

The chain couples TRBV7-3 to TRBJ2-7; D call uncertain. Germline CDR1 SGHTA, CDR2 FQGTGA. V lost 2 bases to trimming and J lost 6 bases, with 11 bases between them. This CDR3 has 13 amino acids. The CDR3 nucleotides are TGTGCCAGCAGCTTACTTGCGAGCACCGAGCAGTACTTC. This sequence encodes CASSLLASTEQYF.

This sequence joins TRBV5-4 and TRBJ2-2; 8 bases align to TRBD2. The germline V gene has CDR1 SGHNT and CDR2 YYREEE (reference sequence). Losses at the gene ends were 0 bases for V and 6 bases for J; bases not matched to a gene: 4. This CDR3 is 15 amino acids long. Written as DNA, the CDR3 is TGTGCCAGCAGCTTGGTCCAGCGGGGGTCCGGGGAGCTGTTTTTT. Its protein product is CASSLVQRGSGELFF.

The CDR3 loop reads CASSSPGQGHYEQYF. The CDR3 DNA is TGTGCCAGCAGTAGCCCGGGACAGGGGCACTACGAGCAGTACTTC. The gene calls are TRBV6-5 and TRBJ2-7; 10 bases agree with TRBD1. V shed 5 bases, J shed 3 bases, and the junction held 7 bases outside the gene matches. Germline V gene lookup returns CDR1 MNHEY and CDR2 SVGAGI. CDR3 length: 15 residues.

The chain employs TRBV5-6 and TRBJ2-1; weak D call: TRBD2 (5 bases). Trimming cost V 2 bases and J 0 bases, with 12 bases left between them. This CDR3 comprises 16 residues. The germline gives CDR1 SGHDT, CDR2 YYEEEE. The CDR3 spells CASSFLSSTSYNEQFF. The CDR3 DNA reads TGTGCCAGCAGCTTCCTCTCTAGCACCTCCTACAATGAGCAGTTCTTC.

This sequence joins TRBV5-4 and TRBJ2-3; D gene uncertain. V was shortened by 2 bases and J by 3 bases, with 4 bases between the two germline ends. The CDR3 has 12 residues. Germline lookup yields CDR1 SGHNT and CDR2 YYREEE (reference sequence). As DNA, the CDR3 is TGTGCCAGCAGCTTCCTAACAGATACGCAGTATTTT. Translating it yields CASSFLTDTQYF.

The rearrangement links TRBV5-1 to TRBJ1-5, with D perhaps TRBD1 (5 bases). The CDR3 contains 14 residues. CDR1 and CDR2 from the germline V gene are SGHRS and YFSETQ. Trimming took 0 bases from V and 4 from J, leaving 8 bases between them. The CDR3 loop reads CASSLEGWNQPQHF. The CDR3 DNA is TGCGCCAGCAGCTTGGAGGGGTGGAATCAGCCCCAGCATTTT.

This rearrangement joins TRBV30 to TRBJ2-1, with 10 nucleotides matching TRBD2. The length of the CDR3 is 17 residues. Germline V lookup: CDR1 GTSNPN, CDR2 SVGIG (reference sequence). Germline trimming cut 2 bases from V and 2 bases from J; bases unmatched to any gene: 9. CDR3 in amino acids: CAWSLPTGLAAYNEQFF. The DNA for the CDR3 is TGTGCCTGGAGTTTACCCACCGGACTAGCGGCCTACAATGAGCAGTTCTTC.

The rearrangement joins TRBV12-5 to TRBJ2-2, with 8 bases lining up with TRBD1. The CDR3 covers 17 residues. Germline V CDR1 and CDR2: LGHNT, FRNRAP. The ends lost 2 bases at V and 4 bases at J; junction bases unmatched: 9. The chain's CDR3 is CASGLTQQGEATGELFF. For the CDR3, the DNA is TGTGCTAGTGGTTTGACCCAACAGGGGGAGGCCACCGGGGAGCTGTTTTTT.

This clone was recorded a few times. The V and J genes are TRBV30 and TRBJ2-7; 7 bases map to TRBD1. The CDR3 consists of 13 residues. With V trimmed by 4 bases and J by 1 base, 4 bases remained unmatched. Germline V gene lookup returns CDR1 GTSNPN and CDR2 SVGIG (reference sequence). Here the CDR3 DNA reads TGTGCCTGGACCTGGACAGGTTCCTACGAGCAGTACTTC. Protein sequence: CAWTWTGSYEQYF.

The CDR3 DNA sequence: TGTGCCAGTCGGGGACACGGGGAGGGGGAGCTGTTTTTT. Protein sequence: CASRGHGEGELFF. This chain connects TRBV28 to TRBJ2-2, with D possibly being TRBD1 (6 bases). CDR3 length: 13 residues. CDR1 is MDHEN, CDR2 SYDVKM, per germline. V shed 9 bases and J shed 8 bases, with 16 bases lying between them.

The rearrangement uses TRBV7-9 and TRBJ1-1; TRBD1 aligns across 7 bases. The trim removed 7 bases at V and 0 bases at J, leaving 5 bases unmatched. The CDR3 extends over 14 amino acids. The germline gives CDR1 SEHNR, CDR2 FQNEAQ (reference sequence). The CDR3 reads CASTRGVLNTEAFF. The DNA for the CDR3 is TGTGCCAGCACCAGGGGGGTTTTGAACACTGAAGCTTTCTTT. The entire variable domain, with the rest obtained from reference TRBV7-9 and TRBJ1-1, is as follows: DTGVSQNPRHKITKRGQNVTFRCDPISEHNRLYWYRQTLGQGPEFLTYFQNEAQLEKSRLLSDRFSAERPKGSFSTLEIQRTEQGDSAMYLCASTRGVLNTEAFFGQGTRLTVV.

On this clone itself: Sequence at one end of the junction differs from germline and may be a read error. The V gene is TRBV28, the J gene TRBJ2-7, with 9 bases matching TRBD1. In germline, CDR1 is MDHEN, CDR2 SYDVKM. The CDR3 runs to 14 residues. The CDR3 DNA follows: TGTGCCAGCAGGGATCCGGGACAGGGTTGGAATCGCGACTTC. This translates into CASRDPGQGWNRDF.

The V gene is TRBV7-2, the J gene TRBJ2-7; the match to TRBD2 covers 10 bases. The trim removed 4 bases at V and 3 bases at J, leaving 6 bases unmatched. CDR3 length: 15 amino acids. Per germline, CDR1 SGHTA and CDR2 FQGNSA. The CDR3, as DNA: TGTGCCAGCAGCTCCATAGCGGGAGGCCTCTACGAGCAGTACTTC. This sequence encodes CASSSIAGGLYEQYF.